This TCR beta chain was profiled in a study of T cells in Graves' hyperthyroidism and ophthalmopathy. Authors of the study amplified TCR beta CDR3 regions from RNA transcripts. HTBI primers were the set used in a first-round RT-PCR of the TCR CDR3. TCRdb redid the calling of the multiplex PCR reads with MiXCR, one entry per CDR3 protein. This table holds about 350,000 distinct CDR3 sequences, about a sixth found once. CDR3 length: 14 amino acids. Trimming cost V 7 bases and J 5 bases, with 17 bases left between them. Germline CDR1 MNHEY, CDR2 SVGEGT. Uncontrolled infection, other autoimmune disease, pregnancy and lactation each barred patients from inclusion. Together with thyroid ultrasound, orbital computed tomography, serum thyroxine and TRAb, clinical symptoms were used for diagnoses. This clonotype was detected many times. Its matching antigen is unknown. Study conclusions and caveats: It was a median about 7.1 months before onset that the model predicted ophthalmopathy.

The sample consisted of blood. This TCR came from a woman between 40 and 50 years old with Graves' ophthalmopathy. V is TRBV6-2 or TRBV6-3 and J is TRBJ1-1; possibly TRBD1 for D (6 bases). The CDR3 nucleotides read TGTGCCAGCACCTACAACAGGGCTGTTACTGAAGCTTTCTTT. It specifies CASTYNRAVTEAFF.